The following is a T cell receptor (beta chain) sequence with its context. Assay used: immunoSEQ multiplex PCR; TCRdb lists only in-frame clones, some missing. Of roughly 190,000 clones listed, approximately 80% are singletons. The data were taken from a study of blood T cell repertoires in COVID-19. Whole-study context: From the United States, Italy and Spain came samples of acute and convalescent COVID-19. T cells, B-cell-depleted T cells, or PBMCs provided the cDNA or gDNA that served as material.

The germline V gene encodes CDR1 SGHTA and CDR2 FQGNSA. Trimming removed 3 bases at V and 7 bases at J, with 12 bases between. The CDR3 consists of 13 residues. The sequence was collected from a woman in her forties or fifties with active or convalescent COVID-19. The chain combines TRBV7-2 with TRBJ1-2, with D possibly matching TRBD1 (5 bases). Specimen: peripheral blood. CDR3 in DNA: TGTGCCAGCAGCTTGGGGGGAGGGGTTGGCTACACCTTC. It specifies CASSLGGGVGYTF.